What follows are 6 T cell receptor beta chains derived from one specimen sequenced in a study of T-cell reconstitution after alpha-beta-depleted transplantation in children. The TCRbeta library incorporated unique molecular identifiers. Each CDR3 protein is one row after TCRdb ran MiXCR on the PCR reads. The sample includes roughly 590,000 distinct CDR3 sequences, approximately 17% of them seen just once. The sample here was PBMCs from the stem cell graft donor, taken from the stem cell graft. All receptors derive from a human donor who donated a stem cell graft to a child with acute myeloid leukemia.

This clonotype turned up a few times. V and J are TRBV7-2 and TRBJ2-7; D possibly matches TRBD1 or TRBD2 (5 bases each). Germline CDR1 and CDR2: SGHTA and FQGNSA. The V gene lost 1 base and the J gene lost 7 bases, with 11 bases spanning the gap. CDR3 length equals 13 residues. CDR3 protein: CASSLEPGREQYF. CDR3 DNA: TGTGCCAGCAGCTTAGAACCAGGGAGAGAGCAGTACTTC.

This clonotype was seen many times. The genes are TRBV5-6 and TRBJ1-1, with D unclear. CDR1 and CDR2 (germline): SGHDT, YYEEEE. V was cut by 2 bases and J by 0 bases, with 14 bases left in between. The CDR3 sequence is 16 residues long. The CDR3 loop is CASSLSVGRVNTEAFF. The CDR3 DNA sequence: TGTGCCAGCAGCTTATCGGTGGGTCGGGTGAACACTGAAGCTTTCTTT. The full variable domain, rest sourced from reference TRBV5-6 and TRBJ1-1, is DAGVTQSPTHLIKTRGQQVTLRCSPKSGHDTVSWYQQALGQGPQFIFQYYEEEERQRGNFPDRFSGHQFPNYSSELNVNALLLGDSALYLCASSLSVGRVNTEAFFGQGTRLTVV.

This clonotype was detected many times. This sequence joins TRBV7-9 and TRBJ2-7; no clear D gene. Germline V gene data show CDR1 as SEHNR and CDR2 as FQNEAQ (reference sequence). The V end lost 5 bases, the J end lost 0 bases, and 8 bases lay between the germline ends. This CDR3 is 13 amino acids long. This CDR3 is CASSGESSYEQYV. The CDR3 nucleotides read TGTGCCAGCAGCGGAGAGAGCTCCTACGAGCAGTACGTC.

This chain links TRBV11-3 with TRBJ1-1; no clear D gene. V lost 1 base, J lost 6 bases, and 12 bases lay in between. There are 14 residues in the CDR3. Germline V gives CDR1 SGHNT, CDR2 YENEEA. CDR3 loop: CASSLGGIGAEAFF. The CDR3 nucleotides read TGTGCCAGCAGCTTAGGAGGGATAGGCGCTGAAGCTTTCTTT. The full variable domain, in which reference TRBV11-3 and TRBJ1-1 provide the parts outside the CDR3, is EAGVVQSPRYKIIEKKQPVAFWCNPISGHNTLYWYLQNLGQGPELLIRYENEEAVDDSQLPKDRFSAERLKGVDSTLKIQPAELGDSAVYLCASSLGGIGAEAFFGQGTRLTVV.

This clonotype was observed at least ten times. The junction and the germline gene differ at one end; a read error may be behind it. V is TRBV5-1 and J is TRBJ2-2, with a weak D call TRBD2 (6 bases). The germline gives CDR1 SGHRS, CDR2 YFSETQ. This CDR3 has 12 amino acids. The CDR3 loop reads CASSLAAGELFF. CDR3 coding DNA: TGTGCCAGCAGCTTAGCGGCCGGGGAGCTGTTTTTT.

This clonotype was observed at least ten times. The J gene is TRBJ2-5, the V gene TRBV20-1, with 9 bases matching TRBD1. The J segment lost 4 bases and the V segment lost 5 bases, leaving 5 bases of the junction unmatched. Germline CDR1 DFQATT, CDR2 SNEGSKA (reference sequence). The CDR3 spans 13 residues. The CDR3 bases are TGCAGTGCTCGACAGGGGGGTGGAGAGACCCAGTACTTC. Its protein product is CSARQGGGETQYF.